Each of the 25 T cell receptor beta chains below was sequenced from the same sample in a study of T-cell memory formation after mild COVID-19. TCRdb passed the 5' RACE reads through MiXCR, listing each CDR3 protein once. The profile shows 210,000 or so distinct CDR3 sequences, 10% of them singletons. The sample taken for sequencing was PBMCs or a T cell subset sorted from them (not recorded which). The receptor set was obtained from a man between 18 and 35 years old who had mild COVID-19 (a few samples of this study predate the infection). Cell type and time point are not known.

This clonotype was counted many times. The genes are TRBV27 and TRBJ1-6; the D gene is possibly TRBD1 (5 bases). There are 14 residues in the CDR3. The V gene's germline CDR1 is MNHEY and CDR2 SMNVEV (reference sequence). V lost 3 bases and J 11 bases, leaving 14 bases between the germline ends. CDR3 sequence reads: CASSFTPPGTPLHF. The CDR3 DNA is TGTGCCAGCAGTTTTACCCCCCCAGGGACACCCCTCCACTTT.

In DNA, the CDR3 is TGTGCCAGCAGCTTGACGGGGGCAGGCGAGCAGTACGTC. As protein: CASSLTGAGEQYV. The gene calls are TRBV3-1 and TRBJ2-7, with D perhaps assigned TRBD1 or TRBD2 (6 bases each). Deletions cut 5 bases from V and 6 bases from J, with 14 bases between. CDR1 is LGHDT, CDR2 YNNKEL, per germline (reference sequence). The CDR3 spans 13 residues.

Only a few counts were recorded for this clonotype. The CDR3 loop is CASRSTGTIPEAFF. In DNA form, the CDR3 reads TGTGCCAGCAGATCTACCGGGACTATCCCTGAAGCTTTCTTT. The V and J genes are TRBV7-2 and TRBJ1-1; the D gene is possibly TRBD1 (5 bases). From germline, CDR1 is SGHTA and CDR2 FQGNSA. The length of the CDR3 is 14 residues. V dropped 6 bases and J dropped 6 bases, with 17 bases sitting between them.

The gene calls are TRBV24-1 and TRBJ2-3, with D possibly being TRBD1 (6 bases). The CDR3 length is 15 residues. Trimming stripped 3 bases from V and 0 bases from J, with 9 bases between. Germline-derived CDR1 and CDR2 are KGHDR and SFDVKD. CDR3 loop: CATSDPDRSTDTQYF. The CDR3 DNA follows: TGTGCCACCAGTGATCCCGACAGGAGCACAGATACGCAGTATTTT.

This clonotype came up a few times. The chain has TRBV5-4 and TRBJ1-3; D not certain. Trimming removed 3 bases at V and 4 bases at J, with 8 bases between. The CDR3 has 13 residues. Looked up from germline, CDR1 is SGHNT and CDR2 is YYREEE (reference sequence). DNA for the CDR3: TGTGCCAGCAGCTGGGATCGGGGAAACACCATATATTTT. It yields the protein CASSWDRGNTIYF.

V and J are TRBV25-1 and TRBJ1-1; TRBD1 matches 8 bases. V gave up 1 base and J gave up 6 bases; unmatched junction bases: 13. CDR1 is MGHDK, CDR2 SYGVNS, per germline. The CDR3 is made up of 17 amino acids. CDR3 region: CASSELGTGGRQAEAFF. The CDR3 bases are TGTGCCAGCAGTGAATTAGGAACAGGGGGGCGCCAAGCTGAAGCTTTCTTT.

V and J are TRBV4-3 and TRBJ1-2; 9 bases are shared with TRBD1. This CDR3 contains 14 residues. The J segment lost 4 bases and the V segment lost 4 bases, leaving 4 bases of the junction unmatched. The germline V gene has CDR1 LGHNA and CDR2 YSLEER. This chain's CDR3 is CASSPRQGVYGYTF. The CDR3 DNA reads as TGCGCCAGCAGCCCGCGACAGGGGGTCTATGGCTACACCTTC.

Many counts were recorded for this clonotype. The rearrangement links TRBV29-1 to TRBJ2-3; no definite D call. This CDR3 comprises 11 residues. The V gene's germline CDR1 is SQVTM and CDR2 ANQGSEA. The V and J ends lost 8 bases and 1 base respectively, with 7 bases between them. CDR3 protein: CSIRGTDTQYF. The CDR3 nucleotides are TGCAGCATCAGAGGCACAGATACGCAGTATTTT.

This clonotype showed up just a few times. The rearrangement joins TRBV7-9 to TRBJ1-3; 9 bases map to TRBD1. This CDR3 contains 18 residues. Germline V lookup: CDR1 SEHNR, CDR2 FQNEAQ (reference sequence). V shed 6 bases, J shed 1 base, and the junction held 13 bases outside the gene matches. The CDR3 region has the DNA TGTGCCAGCAGTCCAGCGACCTCCGGGACAGGGTCTGGAAACACCATATATTTT. Translation: CASSPATSGTGSGNTIYF.

This clonotype has only a few counts. This chain uses TRBV4-1 with TRBJ1-5; maybe TRBD1 (5 bases). The V and J ends lost 0 bases and 7 bases respectively, with 16 bases between them. Germline V gene sequence: CDR1 MGHRA, CDR2 YSYEKL. The CDR3 sequence is 16 residues long. The CDR3 DNA sequence: TGCGCCAGCAGCCAAGAAAGGGGTAACCCTAGACAGCCCCAGCATTTT. Translated: CASSQERGNPRQPQHF.

The chain has TRBV3-1 and TRBJ2-2, with 9 bases identical to TRBD1. V was clipped by 2 bases and J by 4 bases; unmatched bases: 8. This CDR3 comprises 17 residues. Germline values: CDR1 LGHDT, CDR2 YNNKEL (reference sequence). The CDR3 DNA reads as TGTGCCAGCAGCCAATTCTCGGGACAGGGAGCCACCGGGGAGCTGTTTTTT. The encoded protein is CASSQFSGQGATGELFF.

The gene calls are TRBV15 and TRBJ2-7; D gene uncertain. The CDR3 spans 13 residues. Germline values: CDR1 LNHNV, CDR2 YYDKDF (reference sequence). V was shortened by 4 bases and J by 0 bases, with 7 bases between the two germline ends. CDR3 coding DNA: TGTGCCACCAGCAAAGAGGTCTCCTACGAGCAGTACGTC. Amino acid sequence: CATSKEVSYEQYV.

This chain joins TRBV11-2 and TRBJ1-2; weak D call: TRBD1 (6 bases). Deletions cut 5 bases from V and 4 bases from J, with 14 bases between. Germline V lookup: CDR1 SGHAT, CDR2 FQNNGV. This CDR3 has 14 residues. CDR3 bases: TGTGCCAGCAGCGCAAGTACAGGGTCCTATGGCTACACCTTC. Translation gives CASSASTGSYGYTF.

This clonotype was counted only a few times. The chain uses TRBV18 and TRBJ2-7; TRBD2 matches 10 bases. The junction had 8 bases not matched to a gene; V was cut back by 3 bases and J by 6 bases. Germline V gene lookup returns CDR1 KGHSH and CDR2 LQKENI. The CDR3 covers 15 residues. DNA for the CDR3: TGTGCCAGCTCACCGGGCAGCGGGGGGGCAGTCGAGCAGTACTTC. Its translation: CASSPGSGGAVEQYF.

CDR3 loop: CASTTGGTDTQYF. The CDR3 nucleotides read TGCGCCAGCACGACGGGGGGGACGGATACGCAGTATTTT. The V gene is TRBV5-1, the J gene TRBJ2-3; TRBD2 agrees at 8 bases. The CDR3 runs 13 residues. The V gene's germline CDR1 is SGHRS and CDR2 YFSETQ. V gave up 6 bases and J gave up 6 bases; unmatched junction bases: 6.

This clonotype was seen only a few times. The chain carries TRBV12-3 or TRBV12-4 and TRBJ1-6, with TRBD1 matching 7 bases. V trimming: 2 bases; J trimming: 7 bases; junction bases outside the gene matches: 5. This CDR3 is 15 amino acids long. CDR3 sequence (DNA): TGTGCCAGCAGTTTATTGAACAGGGGAAATTCACCCCTCCACTTT. Translated, it gives CASSLLNRGNSPLHF.

This sequence joins TRBV6-5 and TRBJ2-5, with a possible D match to TRBD1 (6 bases). The CDR3 runs 14 residues. Between the trimmed V and J ends, which lost 7 bases and 5 bases, there was a span of 17 bases. Germline V gene data show CDR1 as MNHEY and CDR2 as SVGAGI. CDR3 DNA: TGTGCCAGCATGTCAGCAGGGGCCGGGGAGACCCAGTACTTC. Translating it yields CASMSAGAGETQYF.

This clonotype was seen at least ten times. V gene TRBV6-5 combines with J gene TRBJ2-5; D gene uncertain. Trimming left V 5 bases short and J 5 bases short, with 12 bases between. This CDR3 has 13 residues. Per germline, CDR1 MNHEY and CDR2 SVGAGI. In DNA, the CDR3 is TGTGCCAGCAGTCCCCCGGGCACCGAGACCCAGTACTTC. Translation gives CASSPPGTETQYF.

The chain joins TRBV6-2 or TRBV6-3 to TRBJ2-7; no reliable D call. V was clipped by 4 bases and J by 4 bases, with 11 bases between them. This CDR3 spans 13 amino acids. The germline CDR1 and CDR2 sequences are MNHEY and SVGEGT. CDR3 in amino acids: CASSFDAGYEQYF. The DNA of the CDR3 is TGTGCCAGCAGTTTCGACGCCGGTTACGAGCAGTACTTC.

This clonotype was picked up a small number of times. The chain has TRBV9 and TRBJ1-2; no firm D call. CDR1 and CDR2 (germline): SGDLS, YYNGEE. This CDR3 has 15 residues. The ends were cut back, 0 bases at V and 8 bases at J, with 17 bases in the middle. In DNA, the CDR3 is TGTGCCAGCAGCGTAGCGGCGGGCAACCGGGTGGGCTACACCTTC. It translates to CASSVAAGNRVGYTF.

This clonotype was counted only a few times. This CDR3 reads CASSPDRNIQYF. CDR3 sequence (DNA): TGTGCCAGCTCCCCCGACCGAAACATTCAGTACTTC. This sequence joins TRBV2 and TRBJ2-4; no clear D gene. CDR3 length equals 12 residues. Germline values: CDR1 SNHLY, CDR2 FYNNEI. Trimming shortened V by 8 bases and J by 6 bases, and 11 bases separated the two germline ends. Filled out from reference TRBV2 and TRBJ2-4, the complete variable domain reads EPEVTQTPSHQVTQMGQEVILRCVPISNHLYFYWYRQILGQKVEFLVSFYNNEISEKSEIFDDQFSVERPDGSNFTLKIRSTKLEDSAMYFCASSPDRNIQYFGAGTRLSVL.

V usage is TRBV7-2 and J usage is TRBJ1-2; 8 bases map to TRBD1. V was pared by 4 bases and J by 6 bases, with 7 bases of the junction left unmatched. Per the germline V gene, CDR1 is SGHTA and CDR2 is FQGNSA. This CDR3 comprises 14 residues. CDR3 nucleotide sequence: TGTGCCAGCAGCTCCCAACAGGGGGGGGATGGCTACACCTTC. Its protein is CASSSQQGGDGYTF.

This clonotype was seen more than once but under ten times. J is TRBJ2-3 and V is TRBV6-5; TRBD2 matches at 8 bases. The V gene end was trimmed by 5 bases and the J gene end by 0 bases; junction bases not matched to a gene: 7. The CDR3 totals 16 residues. Germline V gives CDR1 MNHEY, CDR2 SVGAGI. CDR3 residues: CASSPRSGVSTDTQYF. The CDR3 coding sequence is TGTGCCAGCAGTCCCCGTAGCGGGGTTAGCACAGATACGCAGTATTTT.

This clonotype was counted between two and nine times. This chain joins TRBV6-5 and TRBJ2-3; 11 bases line up with TRBD2. This CDR3 contains 14 residues. V dropped 4 bases and J dropped 5; count of bases not matched to a gene: 2. Looked up from germline, CDR1 is MNHEY and CDR2 is SVGAGI. The CDR3 nucleotides read TGTGCCAGCAGTTCCCTAGCGGGGGGAGATACGCAGTATTTT. This codes for CASSSLAGGDTQYF.

The chain joins TRBV24-1 to TRBJ2-5; 7 bases fit TRBD1. Per the germline V gene, CDR1 is KGHDR and CDR2 is SFDVKD. CDR3 size: 15 residues. Trimming at V came to 4 bases and at J to 0 bases, leaving 4 bases not matched to a gene. DNA for the CDR3: TGTGCCACCAGTGAGAACCAGGGGGACCAAGAGACCCAGTACTTC. Protein sequence: CATSENQGDQETQYF.